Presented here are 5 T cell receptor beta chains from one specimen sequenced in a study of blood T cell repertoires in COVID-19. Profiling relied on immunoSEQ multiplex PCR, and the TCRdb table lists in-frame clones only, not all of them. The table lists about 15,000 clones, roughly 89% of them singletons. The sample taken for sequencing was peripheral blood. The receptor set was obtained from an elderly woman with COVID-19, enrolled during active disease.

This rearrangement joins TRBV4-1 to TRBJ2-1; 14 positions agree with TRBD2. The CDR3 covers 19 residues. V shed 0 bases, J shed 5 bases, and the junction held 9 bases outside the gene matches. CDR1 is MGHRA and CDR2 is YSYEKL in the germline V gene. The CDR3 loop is CASSQDPTSGGAGDNEQFF. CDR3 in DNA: TGCGCCAGCAGCCAAGATCCGACTAGCGGGGGGGCCGGGGACAATGAGCAGTTCTTC.

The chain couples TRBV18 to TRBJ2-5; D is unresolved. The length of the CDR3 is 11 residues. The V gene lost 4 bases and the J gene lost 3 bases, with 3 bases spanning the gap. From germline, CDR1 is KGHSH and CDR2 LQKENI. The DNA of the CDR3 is TGTGCCAGCTCACGAGAAGAGACCCAGTACTTC. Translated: CASSREETQYF.

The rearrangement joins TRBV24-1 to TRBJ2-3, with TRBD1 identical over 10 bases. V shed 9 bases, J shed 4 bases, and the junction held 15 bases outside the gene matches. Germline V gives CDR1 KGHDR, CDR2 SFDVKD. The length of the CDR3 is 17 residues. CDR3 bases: TGTGCCACCTCCCTGATGCCGGGACAGGGGACCCCAGATACGCAGTATTTT. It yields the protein CATSLMPGQGTPDTQYF.

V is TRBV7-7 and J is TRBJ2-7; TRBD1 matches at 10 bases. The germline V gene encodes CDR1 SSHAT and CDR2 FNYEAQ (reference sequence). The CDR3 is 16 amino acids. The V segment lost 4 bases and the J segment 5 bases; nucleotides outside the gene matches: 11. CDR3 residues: CASSWTTGTGVHEQYF. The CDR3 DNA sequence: TGTGCCAGCAGCTGGACAACCGGGACAGGGGTTCACGAGCAGTACTTC.

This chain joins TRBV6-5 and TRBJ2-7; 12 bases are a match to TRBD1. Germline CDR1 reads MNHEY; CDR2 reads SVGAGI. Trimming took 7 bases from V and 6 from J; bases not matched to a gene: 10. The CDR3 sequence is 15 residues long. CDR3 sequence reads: CASTSRDRGLGEQYF. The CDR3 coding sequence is TGTGCCAGCACCTCTCGGGACAGGGGGCTCGGCGAGCAGTACTTC.